These 18 T cell receptor beta chains share one sample of origin, sequenced in a study of T cells in tuberculosis. Only in-frame clones appear in the TCRdb table, and some are missing; sequencing was by immunoSEQ multiplex PCR. Of 70,000 to 95,000 clones in the sample, roughly 93% are singletons; the top ten hold over 1.5%. After thawing and overnight rest, PBMC were stained with GMM-loaded CD1B tetramer, viability dye and anti-CD3 for sorting. The CD1B tetramers carried C32 glucose monomycolate purified from Rhodococcus equi. Sample: CD1b-GMM tetramer-negative cells sorted from PBMCs. These receptors were obtained from an adult woman with latent tuberculosis.

The rearrangement links TRBV6-5 to TRBJ2-7, with unresolved D. Germline-derived CDR1 and CDR2 are MNHEY and SVGAGI. The V end was cut by 5 bases, the J end by 0 bases, with 14 bases between. This CDR3 is 15 amino acids long. The CDR3 loop reads CASSATLDSSYEQYF. In DNA, the CDR3 is TGTGCCAGCAGTGCGACACTTGATAGCTCCTACGAGCAGTACTTC.

The sample holds one count of this clone. The chain has TRBV5-4 and TRBJ2-3, with a tentative D call TRBD2 (6 bases). Germline CDR1 and CDR2: SGHNT and YYREEE (reference sequence). The V and J ends lost 1 base and 8 bases respectively, with 17 bases between them. This CDR3 has 15 residues. The CDR3 nucleotides read TGTGCCAGCAGCTTGTCTAGCGCGACGTTGGTTACGCAGTATTTT. Translating gives CASSLSSATLVTQYF.

The rearrangement uses TRBV19 and TRBJ2-7, with 7 bases that match TRBD2. V lost 6 bases to trimming and J lost 3 bases; unmatched junction nucleotides: 17. The CDR3 has 17 residues. Per germline, CDR1 LNHDA and CDR2 SQIVND (reference sequence). This chain's CDR3 is CASRRGGAGVDLYEQYF. As DNA, the CDR3 is TGTGCCAGTAGAAGGGGAGGTGCGGGGGTCGATCTCTACGAGCAGTACTTC.

The CDR3 reads CASSLPVGGRGNEKLFF. CDR3 nucleotide sequence: TGTGCCAGCAGTCTCCCGGTAGGGGGCCGTGGTAATGAAAAACTGTTTTTT. The genes are TRBV25-1 and TRBJ1-4; 7 nucleotides align to TRBD1. J lost 4 bases, V lost 5 bases, and 13 bases had no gene match. Germline values: CDR1 MGHDK, CDR2 SYGVNS. The CDR3 is made up of 17 amino acids.

J is TRBJ2-3 and V is TRBV6-1; 10 bases match TRBD1. With V trimmed by 2 bases and J by 5 bases, 7 bases remained unmatched. Germline V CDR1 and CDR2: MNHNS, SASEGT. This CDR3 spans 16 amino acids. CDR3 in amino acids: CASSEWVGQGRDTQYF. CDR3 coding DNA: TGTGCCAGCAGTGAATGGGTGGGACAGGGGAGAGATACGCAGTATTTT.

The chain is built from TRBV25-1 and TRBJ2-2; D is perhaps TRBD2 (7 bases). This CDR3 has 16 residues. The germline CDR1 and CDR2 sequences are MGHDK and SYGVNS. V was shortened by 0 bases and J by 1 base, with 9 bases between the two germline ends. CDR3 residues: CASSEYGGLNTGELFF. The DNA for the CDR3 is TGTGCCAGCAGTGAATACGGGGGGCTGAACACCGGGGAGCTGTTTTTT.

The chain has TRBV6-1 and TRBJ2-2; 8 bases are a match to TRBD1. This CDR3 comprises 15 residues. In germline, CDR1 is MNHNS, CDR2 SASEGT. The J segment lost 4 bases and the V segment lost 6 bases, leaving 7 bases of the junction unmatched. The CDR3 spells CASRTGQGGTGELFF. DNA of the CDR3: TGTGCCAGCAGAACTGGACAGGGCGGCACCGGGGAGCTGTTTTTT.

This clone came up once. The chain combines TRBV27 with TRBJ2-2; 7 bases agree with TRBD2. The CDR3 is 13 residues long. In germline, CDR1 is MNHEY, CDR2 SMNVEV (reference sequence). V was pared by 6 bases and J by 6 bases, with 4 bases of the junction left unmatched. The CDR3 spells CASSWGGSGELFF. The CDR3 DNA reads as TGTGCCAGCAGCTGGGGGGGATCCGGGGAGCTGTTTTTT.

The chain links TRBV7-2 to TRBJ1-6; D is perhaps TRBD1 (5 bases). The CDR3 has 15 amino acids. The germline gives CDR1 SGHTA, CDR2 FQGNSA. V shed 5 bases and J shed 10 bases, with 18 bases lying between them. For the CDR3, the DNA is TGTGCCAGCAGCGCTAGGAACAGGATGGTCTCACCCCTCCACTTT. Encoded protein: CASSARNRMVSPLHF.

The CDR3 is CASSSILRRLSTGELFF. DNA of the CDR3: TGTGCCAGCAGTTCAATCCTGCGGAGGTTGAGCACCGGGGAGCTGTTTTTT. The chain couples TRBV28 to TRBJ2-2; tentative D call: TRBD2 (5 bases). Germline V gene lookup returns CDR1 MDHEN and CDR2 SYDVKM. The CDR3 has 17 amino acids. V lost 4 bases and J lost 4, with 19 bases in between.

This chain uses TRBV30 with TRBJ2-3; a weak D match, TRBD2 (6 bases). Trimming left V 4 bases short and J 1 base short, with 6 bases between. This CDR3 is 12 amino acids long. CDR1 is GTSNPN, CDR2 SVGIG, per germline (reference sequence). CDR3 nucleotide sequence: TGTGCCTGGACGGGGGGCACAGATACGCAGTATTTT. This encodes CAWTGGTDTQYF.

The chain joins TRBV7-9 to TRBJ1-1, with 8 positions matching TRBD1. V shed 6 bases, J shed 1 base, and the junction held 7 bases outside the gene matches. CDR3 size: 15 residues. The germline gives CDR1 SEHNR, CDR2 FQNEAQ (reference sequence). In DNA form, the CDR3 reads TGTGCCAGCAGTCTTCAGGACAGGGCGAACACTGAAGCTTTCTTT. Translation gives CASSLQDRANTEAFF.

The rearrangement uses TRBV6-1 and TRBJ1-2; 7 bases map to TRBD1. There are 15 residues in the CDR3. The J segment lost 5 bases and the V segment lost 1 base, leaving 7 bases of the junction unmatched. Germline values: CDR1 MNHNS, CDR2 SASEGT. The chain's CDR3 is CASSEGTLDRYGYTF. The CDR3 DNA reads TGTGCCAGCAGTGAAGGGACCCTGGACAGGTATGGCTACACCTTC.

V and J are TRBV9 and TRBJ1-1; D may be TRBD1 (6 bases). This CDR3 contains 16 residues. The V gene lost 0 bases and the J gene lost 3 bases, with 15 bases spanning the gap. The germline CDR1 and CDR2 sequences are SGDLS and YYNGEE. CDR3 amino acids: CASSVAPTGGYTEAFF. The CDR3 DNA is TGTGCCAGCAGCGTAGCCCCGACAGGCGGATACACTGAAGCTTTCTTT.

This chain connects TRBV7-9 to TRBJ1-1; D remains ambiguous. V was pared by 5 bases and J by 1 base, with 5 bases between. CDR3 length: 12 residues. Germline V CDR1 and CDR2: SEHNR, FQNEAQ (reference sequence). Written as DNA, the CDR3 is TGTGCCAGCAGCCACAGGAACACTGAAGCTTTCTTT. Translating gives CASSHRNTEAFF.

V is TRBV9 and J is TRBJ2-3, with D maybe TRBD2 (6 bases). CDR1 and CDR2 (germline): SGDLS, YYNGEE. The CDR3 totals 14 residues. V lost 0 bases to trimming and J lost 4 bases, with 9 bases between them. The CDR3 spells CASSVVWGADTQYF. The CDR3 DNA follows: TGTGCCAGCAGCGTAGTCTGGGGGGCAGATACGCAGTATTTT.

This clone was found once. The rearrangement links TRBV18 to TRBJ2-3; D perhaps matches TRBD1 (6 bases). V was shortened by 2 bases and J by 4 bases, with 16 bases between the two germline ends. The length of the CDR3 is 16 residues. Germline loops: CDR1 KGHSH, CDR2 LQKENI. The CDR3 sequence: CASSPIGGARPDTQYF. The CDR3 nucleotides read TGTGCCAGCTCACCAATTGGGGGCGCTCGACCAGATACGCAGTATTTT.

The count of this clone is one. V is TRBV5-4 and J is TRBJ2-1; D may be TRBD1 (6 bases). Germline V gene data show CDR1 as SGHNT and CDR2 as YYREEE (reference sequence). V was shortened by 0 bases and J by 4 bases, with 8 bases between the two germline ends. The CDR3 length is 14 residues. The CDR3 bases are TGTGCCAGCAGCTTGGCAGGACAGTACAATGAGCAGTTCTTC. This translates into CASSLAGQYNEQFF.